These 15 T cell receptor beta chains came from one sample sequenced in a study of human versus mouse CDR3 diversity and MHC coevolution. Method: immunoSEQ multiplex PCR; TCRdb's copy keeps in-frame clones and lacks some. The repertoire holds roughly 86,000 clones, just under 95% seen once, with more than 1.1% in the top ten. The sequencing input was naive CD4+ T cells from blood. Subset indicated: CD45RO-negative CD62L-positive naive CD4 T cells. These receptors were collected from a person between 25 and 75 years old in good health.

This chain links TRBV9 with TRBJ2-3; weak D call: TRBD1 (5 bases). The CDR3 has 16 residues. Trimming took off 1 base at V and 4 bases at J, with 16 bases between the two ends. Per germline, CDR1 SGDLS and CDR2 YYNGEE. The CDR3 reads CASSVSQGIRADTQYF. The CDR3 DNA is TGTGCCAGCAGCGTAAGTCAGGGTATAAGGGCAGATACGCAGTATTTT.

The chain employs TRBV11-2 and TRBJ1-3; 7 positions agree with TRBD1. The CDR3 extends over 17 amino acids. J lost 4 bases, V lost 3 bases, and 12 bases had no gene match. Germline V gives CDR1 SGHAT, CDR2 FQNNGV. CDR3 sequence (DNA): TGTGCCAGCAGCTTCTACAAACAGGGGTCCTTAGGAAACACCATATATTTT. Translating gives CASSFYKQGSLGNTIYF.

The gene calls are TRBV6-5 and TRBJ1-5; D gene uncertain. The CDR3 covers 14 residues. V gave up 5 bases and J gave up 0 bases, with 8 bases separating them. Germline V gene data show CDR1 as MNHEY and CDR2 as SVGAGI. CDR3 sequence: CASSARDSNQPQHF. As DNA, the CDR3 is TGTGCCAGCAGTGCGAGGGATAGCAATCAGCCCCAGCATTTT.

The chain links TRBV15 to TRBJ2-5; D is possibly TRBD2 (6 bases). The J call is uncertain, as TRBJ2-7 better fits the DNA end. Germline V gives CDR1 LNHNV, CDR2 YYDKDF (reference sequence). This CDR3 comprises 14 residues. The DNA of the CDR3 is TGTGCCACCAGCAGAGAGGGACTGGTATACGAGCAGTACTTC. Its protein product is CATSREGLVYEQYF.

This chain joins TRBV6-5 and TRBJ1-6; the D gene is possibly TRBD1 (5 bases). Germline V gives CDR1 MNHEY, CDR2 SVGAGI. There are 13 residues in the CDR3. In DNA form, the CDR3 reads TGTGCTACAAGGGAGGACAATAATTCACCCCTCCACTTT. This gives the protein CATREDNNSPLHF.

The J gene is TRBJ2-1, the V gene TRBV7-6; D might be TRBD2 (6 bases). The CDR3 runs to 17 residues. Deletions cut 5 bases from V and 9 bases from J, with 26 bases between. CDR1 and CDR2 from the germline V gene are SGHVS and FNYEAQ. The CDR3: CASSAGTVGFFRVEQFF. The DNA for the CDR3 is TGTGCCAGCAGCGCGGGAACAGTGGGGTTTTTCAGGGTTGAGCAGTTCTTC.

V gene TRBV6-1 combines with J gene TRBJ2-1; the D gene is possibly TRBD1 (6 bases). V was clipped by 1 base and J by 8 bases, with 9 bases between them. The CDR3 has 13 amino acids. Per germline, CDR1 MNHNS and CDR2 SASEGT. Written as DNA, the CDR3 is TGTGCCAGCAGTGAAGACAGGGTGGATGAGCAGTTCTTC. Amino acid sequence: CASSEDRVDEQFF.

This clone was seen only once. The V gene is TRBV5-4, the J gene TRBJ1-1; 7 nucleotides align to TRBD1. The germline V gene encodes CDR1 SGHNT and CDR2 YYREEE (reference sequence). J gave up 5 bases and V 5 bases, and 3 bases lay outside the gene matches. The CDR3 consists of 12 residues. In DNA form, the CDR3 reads TGTGCCAGCAGAGGGGGCAGGACTGAAGCTTTCTTT. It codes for CASRGGRTEAFF.

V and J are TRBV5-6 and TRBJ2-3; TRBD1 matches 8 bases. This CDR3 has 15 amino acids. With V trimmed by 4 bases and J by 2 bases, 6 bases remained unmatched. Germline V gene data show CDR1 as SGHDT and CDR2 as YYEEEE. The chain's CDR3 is CASSLTGEVTDTQYF. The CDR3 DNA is TGTGCCAGCAGCCTGACAGGGGAGGTCACAGATACGCAGTATTTT.

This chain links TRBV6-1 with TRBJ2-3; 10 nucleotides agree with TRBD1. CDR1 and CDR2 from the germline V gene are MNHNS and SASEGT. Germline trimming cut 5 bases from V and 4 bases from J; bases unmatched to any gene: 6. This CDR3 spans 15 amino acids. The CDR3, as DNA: TGTGCCAGCAGTTTGGGACAGGGGAATTCAGATACGCAGTATTTT. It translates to CASSLGQGNSDTQYF.

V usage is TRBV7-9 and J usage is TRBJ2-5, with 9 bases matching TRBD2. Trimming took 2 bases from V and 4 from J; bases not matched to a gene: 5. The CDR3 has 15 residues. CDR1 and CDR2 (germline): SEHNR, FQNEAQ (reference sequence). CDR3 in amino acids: CASSLSGGGAETQYF. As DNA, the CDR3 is TGTGCCAGCAGCTTAAGCGGCGGGGGGGCAGAGACCCAGTACTTC.

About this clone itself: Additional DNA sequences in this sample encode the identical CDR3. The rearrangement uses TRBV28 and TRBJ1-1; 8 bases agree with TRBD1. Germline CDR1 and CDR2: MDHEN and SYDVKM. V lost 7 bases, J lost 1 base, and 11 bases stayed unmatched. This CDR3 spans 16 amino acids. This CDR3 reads CASTTGQGASNTEAFF. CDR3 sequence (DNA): TGTGCCAGCACCACCGGACAGGGAGCATCGAACACTGAAGCTTTCTTT.

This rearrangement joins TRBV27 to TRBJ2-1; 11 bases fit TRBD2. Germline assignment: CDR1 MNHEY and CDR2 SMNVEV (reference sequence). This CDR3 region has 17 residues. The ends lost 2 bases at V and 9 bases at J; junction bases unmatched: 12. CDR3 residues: CASSLAPTSGSPGEQFF. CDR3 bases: TGTGCCAGCAGTTTAGCCCCCACTAGCGGGAGTCCAGGTGAGCAGTTCTTC.

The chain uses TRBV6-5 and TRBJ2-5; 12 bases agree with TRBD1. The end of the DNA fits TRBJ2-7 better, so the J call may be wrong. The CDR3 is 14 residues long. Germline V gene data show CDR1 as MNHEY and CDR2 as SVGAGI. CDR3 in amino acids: CASSPGQGAYEQYF. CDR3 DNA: TGTGCCAGCAGTCCGGGACAGGGGGCGTACGAGCAGTACTTC.

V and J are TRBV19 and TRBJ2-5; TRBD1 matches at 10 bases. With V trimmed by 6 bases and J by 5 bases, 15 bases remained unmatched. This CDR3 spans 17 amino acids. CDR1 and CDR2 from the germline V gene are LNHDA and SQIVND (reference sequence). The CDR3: CASRRIQTGGLGETQYF. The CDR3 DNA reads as TGTGCCAGTAGAAGAATCCAGACAGGGGGCTTGGGCGAGACCCAGTACTTC. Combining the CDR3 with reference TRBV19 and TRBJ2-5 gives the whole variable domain DGGITQSPKYLFRKEGQNVTLSCEQNLNHDAMYWYRQDPGQGLRLIYYSQIVNDFQKGDIAEGYSVSREKKESFPLTVTSAQKNPTAFYLCASRRIQTGGLGETQYFGPGTRLLVL.